The 27 T cell receptor beta chains in this list originate from one sample, sequenced in a study of regulatory T cells in long-lasting Graves disease. In building TCR beta libraries, iRepertoire HTBI primers were used together with Arm-PCR of CDR3 regions. MiXCR, run by TCRdb on the multiplex PCR reads, gives a single entry per CDR3 protein. Of around 500,000 distinct CDR3 sequences in the sample, more than 20% are singletons; the top ten hold 7.8%. Time point denoted: persistent/refractory GD, antithyroid drugs over 5 years with positive TRAb. The authors made the TCR library using RNA they extracted from PBMCs. Sequenced material: peripheral blood mononuclear cells (PBMCs), taken when the disease was refractory, from a patient treated with antithyroid drugs. These receptors came from a female donor with Graves disease.

V gene TRBV19 combines with J gene TRBJ2-1; 7 bases are shared with TRBD2. Trimming cost V 1 base and J 6 bases; bases outside gene matches: 3. This CDR3 is 14 amino acids long. Germline CDR1 and CDR2: LNHDA and SQIVND (reference sequence). CDR3 sequence: CASSIAGGRNEQFF. CDR3 nucleotides: TGTGCCAGTAGTATAGCGGGAGGCCGCAATGAGCAGTTCTTC.

This chain links TRBV7-2 with TRBJ1-6; unclear D gene. This CDR3 contains 11 residues. Looked up from germline, CDR1 is SGHTA and CDR2 is FQGNSA. V gave up 6 bases and J gave up 5 bases, with 2 bases separating them. The CDR3 DNA reads as TGTGCCAGCAGGAATAATTCACCCCTCCACTTT. It specifies CASRNNSPLHF.

The rearrangement uses TRBV6-2 or TRBV6-3 and TRBJ2-2; D is ambiguous. This CDR3 is 12 amino acids long. V was pared by 6 bases and J by 7 bases, with 9 bases between. Germline V gene data show CDR1 as MNHEY and CDR2 as SVGEGT. The CDR3 spells CASRPRVGELFF. CDR3 coding DNA: TGTGCCAGCAGACCCAGAGTCGGGGAGCTGTTTTTT.

This clonotype was seen many times. This sequence joins TRBV7-9 and TRBJ1-4, with D unclear. This CDR3 is 12 amino acids long. Germline CDR1 reads SEHNR; CDR2 reads FQNEAQ (reference sequence). Deletions cut 4 bases from V and 8 bases from J, with 8 bases between. The CDR3 bases are TGTGCCAGCAGCTGGGGAGTGGAAAAACTGTTTTTT. Its translation is CASSWGVEKLFF.

This clonotype was found a few times. The chain links TRBV28 to TRBJ2-3; D is uncertain. The CDR3 covers 14 residues. V shed 3 bases and J shed 2 bases, with 9 bases lying between them. Looked up from germline, CDR1 is MDHEN and CDR2 is SYDVKM. CDR3 residues: CASSFARFTDTQYF. DNA for the CDR3: TGTGCCAGCAGTTTCGCCAGATTCACAGATACGCAGTATTTT.

Details on this clonotype: It is likely a read error: a sequence one base away is far more abundant. V usage is TRBV2 and J usage is TRBJ2-5, with D perhaps TRBD1 or TRBD2 (7 bases each). The CDR3 extends over 15 amino acids. Germline loops: CDR1 SNHLY, CDR2 FYNNEI. Trimming cost V 6 bases and J 7 bases, with 21 bases left between them. CDR3 nucleotides: TGTGCCAGCAGCCGTCAATTCAGGGGGGGAGTGACCCAGTACTTC. It is translated as CASSRQFRGGVTQYF.

The rearrangement uses TRBV11-2 and TRBJ2-1; 8 bases match TRBD2. In germline, CDR1 is SGHAT, CDR2 FQNNGV. V shed 5 bases and J 6 bases; nucleotides not matched to a gene: 6. The CDR3 extends over 14 amino acids. The CDR3 region has the DNA TGTGCCAGCAGCGACGGACTAGCTCTCAATGAGCAGTTCTTC. Encoded protein: CASSDGLALNEQFF.

This clonotype came up many times. The V call is TRBV11-2, the J call TRBJ2-5, with 7 bases lining up with TRBD2. This CDR3 comprises 15 residues. With V trimmed by 1 base and J by 3 bases, 5 bases remained unmatched. Germline V CDR1 and CDR2: SGHAT, FQNNGV. The CDR3 DNA is TGTGCCAGCAGCTTAGGACTAGCCGAAAAAGAGACCCAGTACTTC. This sequence encodes CASSLGLAEKETQYF.

This clonotype has a single count. The CDR3: CASSLSRWGINEQFF. The CDR3 DNA follows: TGTGCCAGCAGCCTGTCACGTTGGGGGATCAATGAGCAGTTCTTC. The chain recombines TRBV27 with TRBJ2-5; D possibly uses TRBD1 or TRBD2 (5 bases each). The J call is uncertain, as TRBJ2-1 better fits the DNA end. This CDR3 has 15 residues. The germline gives CDR1 MNHEY, CDR2 SMNVEV (reference sequence).

This clonotype was seen at least ten times. The chain carries TRBV10-3 and TRBJ2-7; no clear D gene. V gave up 3 bases and J gave up 4 bases, with 16 bases separating them. CDR3 length equals 15 residues. Germline V CDR1 and CDR2: ENHRY, SYGVKD. CDR3 coding DNA: TGTGCCATCAGTGAAAGGGCACTCATCCGTTACGAGCAGTACTTC. Amino acids: CAISERALIRYEQYF.

This chain joins TRBV5-1 and TRBJ2-5; 9 bases match TRBD2. In germline, CDR1 is SGHRS, CDR2 YFSETQ. This CDR3 has 15 residues. V lost 2 bases to trimming and J lost 4 bases; unmatched junction nucleotides: 6. The CDR3 DNA reads as TGCGCCAGCAGCTTCGTAGCGGGAGAAGCAGAGACCCAGTACTTC. It codes for CASSFVAGEAETQYF.

This clonotype was picked up many times. The CDR3 is CSVIPGQGLGTEAFF. The CDR3 region has the DNA TGCAGCGTTATTCCGGGACAGGGACTTGGCACTGAAGCTTTCTTT. The J gene is TRBJ1-1, the V gene TRBV29-1; 9 bases are a match to TRBD1. CDR3 length: 15 residues. Germline CDR1 SQVTM, CDR2 ANQGSEA. V was clipped by 5 bases and J by 4 bases; unmatched bases: 11.

Of note for this clonotype: A much larger clone is a single base away; this may be a read error. V is TRBV6-2 or TRBV6-3 and J is TRBJ2-2; no clear D gene. There are 11 residues in the CDR3. Between the trimmed V and J ends, which lost 5 bases and 6 bases, there was a span of 4 bases. Germline CDR1 is MNHEY and CDR2 is SVGEGT. CDR3 loop: CASSISGELFF. The CDR3 nucleotides are TGTGCCAGCAGTATTTCCGGGGAGCTGTTTTTT.

The V and J genes are TRBV10-3 and TRBJ2-5; a possible D gene is TRBD1 (6 bases). The CDR3 consists of 11 residues. CDR1 is ENHRY, CDR2 SYGVKD, per germline. V was shortened by 11 bases and J by 3 bases, with 10 bases between the two germline ends. Here the CDR3 DNA reads TGTGCCGTTCGGACAGAAGAGACCCAGTACTTC. Protein product: CAVRTEETQYF.

The V gene is TRBV6-1, the J gene TRBJ1-1; D is unclear. Germline V lookup: CDR1 MNHNS, CDR2 SASEGT. V lost 11 bases and J 1 base, leaving 11 bases between the germline ends. CDR3 length: 12 residues. CDR3 sequence (DNA): TGTGCCGCAGCAAGAGGGAACACTGAAGCTTTCTTT. As protein: CAAARGNTEAFF.

A few counts support this clonotype. The chain couples TRBV15 to TRBJ2-6; D perhaps matches TRBD2 (6 bases). V was pared by 0 bases and J by 1 base, with 7 bases between. The CDR3 runs 16 residues. Germline V gives CDR1 LNHNV, CDR2 YYDKDF (reference sequence). The chain's CDR3 is CATSRERGSGANVLTF. CDR3 nucleotides: TGTGCCACCAGCAGAGAGCGGGGATCTGGGGCCAACGTCCTGACTTTC.

V usage is TRBV20-1 and J usage is TRBJ2-7; tentative D call: TRBD1 (5 bases). CDR1 is DFQATT, CDR2 SNEGSKA, per germline (reference sequence). Trimming cost V 5 bases and J 5 bases, with 13 bases left between them. The CDR3 covers 12 residues. The CDR3 nucleotides read TGCAGTGCTTTGGACACTTTCCACGAGCAGTACTTC. This codes for CSALDTFHEQYF.

V is TRBV5-4 and J is TRBJ1-2; D not resolved. V was trimmed by 3 bases and J by 2 bases, leaving 14 bases between them. This CDR3 is built from 15 residues. Germline V lookup: CDR1 SGHNT, CDR2 YYREEE (reference sequence). Here the CDR3 DNA reads TGTGCCAGCAGCTCCCGGGCCCTCGGGAACTATGGCTACACCTTC. It codes for CASSSRALGNYGYTF.

This clonotype was seen at least ten times. The genes are TRBV28 and TRBJ1-1, with 7 bases aligning to TRBD1. This CDR3 spans 17 amino acids. The germline V gene has CDR1 MDHEN and CDR2 SYDVKM. Trimming at V came to 2 bases and at J to 0 bases, leaving 9 bases not matched to a gene. The CDR3 reads CASSLTLPGTVNTEAFF. As DNA, the CDR3 is TGTGCCAGCAGTTTAACCCTTCCCGGGACAGTGAACACTGAAGCTTTCTTT.

The CDR3: CASSPPAALNGYTF. Written as DNA, the CDR3 is TGTGCCAGCAGCCCCCCGGCGGCGCTTAATGGCTACACCTTC. This chain connects TRBV4-2 to TRBJ1-2; the D is unclear. V was trimmed by 4 bases and J by 6 bases, leaving 15 bases between them. This CDR3 has 14 amino acids. Per the germline V gene, CDR1 is LGHNA and CDR2 is YNFKEQ.

This clonotype was observed at least ten times. This chain connects TRBV6-1 to TRBJ1-5; D is unresolved. Trimming took 1 base from V and 4 from J, leaving 14 bases between them. Germline V gene sequence: CDR1 MNHNS, CDR2 SASEGT. The CDR3 has 16 residues. CDR3 DNA: TGTGCCAGCAGTGAAGACAATTGGGGAATTAATCAGCCCCAGCATTTT. Translation gives CASSEDNWGINQPQHF.

There are a few counts of this clonotype. V is TRBV29-1 and J is TRBJ1-1; D remains ambiguous. CDR1 is SQVTM and CDR2 is ANQGSEA in the germline V gene. Trimming shortened V by 5 bases and J by 11 bases, and 15 bases separated the two germline ends. CDR3 length: 11 residues. CDR3 residues: CSVSGYGGAFF. The CDR3 nucleotides are TGCAGCGTTTCGGGGTACGGTGGGGCTTTCTTT.

The DNA for the CDR3 is TGTGCCAGCAGCTTATCCGGGAGAGGGTACAATGAGCAGTTCTTC. Residues: CASSLSGRGYNEQFF. The chain links TRBV11-2 to TRBJ2-1, with TRBD2 as a possible D gene (6 bases). CDR1 is SGHAT and CDR2 is FQNNGV in the germline V gene. The CDR3 covers 15 residues. The V and J ends lost 2 bases and 4 bases respectively, with 12 bases between them.

This clonotype has ten or more counts. The chain recombines TRBV28 with TRBJ2-5, with TRBD2 identical over 13 bases. J was trimmed by 4 bases and V by 3 bases; bases with no gene match: 5. Germline assignment: CDR1 MDHEN and CDR2 SYDVKM. The CDR3 has 16 amino acids. CDR3 residues: CASSLPGTSGIETQYF. In DNA form, the CDR3 reads TGTGCCAGCAGTTTGCCCGGGACTAGCGGGATAGAGACCCAGTACTTC.

V is TRBV6-5 and J is TRBJ2-7; 7 nucleotides agree with TRBD1. Looked up from germline, CDR1 is MNHEY and CDR2 is SVGAGI. Trimming took 3 bases from V and 0 from J; bases not matched to a gene: 5. The CDR3 covers 15 residues. The CDR3 loop is CASSYLTGTSYEQYF. The CDR3 DNA reads TGTGCCAGCAGTTATCTGACAGGGACCTCCTACGAGCAGTACTTC.

The J gene is TRBJ1-6, the V gene TRBV5-5; D remains ambiguous. The CDR3 has 11 amino acids. Germline V gene sequence: CDR1 SGHKS, CDR2 YYEKEE (reference sequence). V was pared by 1 base and J by 12 bases, with 5 bases between. This CDR3 reads CASSLTQPLHF. The CDR3 DNA is TGTGCCAGCAGCTTGACCCAACCCCTCCACTTT.

V is TRBV20-1 and J is TRBJ2-7; D is uncertain. Germline-derived CDR1 and CDR2 are DFQATT and SNEGSKA (reference sequence). Trimming cost V 5 bases and J 7 bases, with 12 bases left between them. This CDR3 has 11 residues. CDR3 in DNA: TGCAGTGCTCCCAGGTTCCGGGAGCAGTACTTC. The encoded protein is CSAPRFREQYF.